The subject of this entry is one T cell receptor beta chain. The data are from a study of CD8 T cells in ankylosing spondylitis. Each CDR3 protein gets one entry after TCRdb re-called the 5' RACE reads with MiXCR. Of around 280,000 distinct CDR3 sequences in the sample, 15% to 20% were seen once. This receptor was taken from a male donor with ankylosing spondylitis or in good health (not recorded which). The sample comprised blood, either unsorted or a sorted T cell fraction (not recorded which).

DNA of the CDR3: TGTGCCTCAAAGGGGCATCGAACGCAGTATTTT. Its protein is CASKGHRTQYF. This chain links TRBV28 with TRBJ2-3, with a weak D call TRBD1 (5 bases). CDR1 MDHEN and CDR2 SYDVKM come from the germline V gene. The CDR3 loop spans 11 amino acids. Trimming shortened V by 11 bases and J by 9 bases, and 15 bases separated the two germline ends.